This passage covers 15 T cell receptor beta chains from one sample sequenced in a study of metastatic and nonmetastatic thyroid tumors. TCRdb used MiXCR to call clones anew from the PCR reads. Of tens of thousands of clones listed, 25% to 30% were seen once; the top ten hold around 9.9%. All patients were treatment-naive before thyroid surgery. Sequencing was done on a sample of blood. The receptors here all came from a male donor with papillary thyroid cancer or a benign thyroid nodule (not recorded which). Some clones in this sample may be carry-over from other donors' samples.

This sequence joins TRBV11-3 and TRBJ2-7, with D hard to call. V dropped 3 bases and J dropped 0 bases, with 6 bases sitting between them. Per the germline V gene, CDR1 is SGHNT and CDR2 is YENEEA. CDR3 length: 13 residues. As DNA, the CDR3 is TGTGCCAGCAGCTTCGGTAGCTCCTACGAGCAGTACTTC. Amino acid sequence: CASSFGSSYEQYF. The full variable domain, with the rest looked up from reference TRBV11-3 and TRBJ2-7, is EAGVVQSPRYKIIEKKQPVAFWCNPISGHNTLYWYLQNLGQGPELLIRYENEEAVDDSQLPKDRFSAERLKGVDSTLKIQPAELGDSAVYLCASSFGSSYEQYFGPGTRLTVT.

This clone came up once. The chain is built from TRBV11-3 and TRBJ2-7, with TRBD2 matching 13 bases. The trim removed 1 base at V and 0 bases at J, leaving 0 bases unmatched. The germline CDR1 and CDR2 sequences are SGHNT and YENEEA. The CDR3 sequence is 16 residues long. The CDR3 DNA sequence: TGTGCCAGCAGCTTAGGACTAGCGGGAGGCTCCTACGAGCAGTACTTC. Translated: CASSLGLAGGSYEQYF.

In this sample, this clone is medium-sized. This chain links TRBV4-1 with TRBJ2-2, with D unresolved. Trimming shortened V by 1 base and J by 8 bases, and 8 bases separated the two germline ends. This CDR3 has 13 amino acids. Germline V gene data show CDR1 as MGHRA and CDR2 as YSYEKL. CDR3 loop: CASSQAPAGELFF. For the CDR3, the DNA is TGCGCCAGCAGCCAAGCCCCGGCGGGGGAGCTGTTTTTT.

A remark on this clone: The junction and the germline gene differ at one end; a read error may be behind it. This chain links TRBV11-2 with TRBJ1-3, with a tentative D call TRBD1 (5 bases). Germline V lookup: CDR1 SGHAT, CDR2 FQNNGV. The CDR3 extends over 16 amino acids. The CDR3 sequence: CSSSLSPGRVGNTIYF. Here the CDR3 DNA reads TGTTCCAGCAGTCTATCGCCGGGACGCGTCGGAAACACCATATATTTT.

The chain joins TRBV3-1 to TRBJ2-7; TRBD2 matches at 7 bases. Per the germline V gene, CDR1 is LGHDT and CDR2 is YNNKEL (reference sequence). There are 16 residues in the CDR3. V lost 2 bases, J lost 9 bases, and 16 bases stayed unmatched. The CDR3: CASSQHRPVPSGGQYF. The DNA for the CDR3 is TGTGCCAGCAGCCAACACAGGCCGGTACCCTCGGGGGGGCAGTACTTC.

This chain connects TRBV11-2 to TRBJ2-7; possible D gene TRBD1, 6 bases. The CDR3 length is 17 residues. The germline CDR1 and CDR2 sequences are SGHAT and FQNNGV. V lost 5 bases and J lost 3, with 23 bases in between. The CDR3 DNA reads TGTGCCAGCAGCCGAAATTCTCTCCGGACAGAAAACTACGAGCAGTACTTC. Protein product: CASSRNSLRTENYEQYF.

This clone showed up many times. The chain employs TRBV7-9 and TRBJ1-2; 8 nucleotides line up with TRBD1. Per germline, CDR1 SEHNR and CDR2 FQNEAQ (reference sequence). The V segment lost 6 bases and the J segment 2 bases; nucleotides outside the gene matches: 8. The CDR3 sequence is 15 residues long. CDR3 sequence reads: CASRSGQGLNYGYTF. Here the CDR3 DNA reads TGTGCCAGCAGGTCCGGACAGGGACTAAACTATGGCTACACCTTC. The full variable domain, in which reference TRBV7-9 and TRBJ1-2 provide the parts outside the CDR3, is DTGVSQNPRHKITKRGQNVTFRCDPISEHNRLYWYRQTLGQGPEFLTYFQNEAQLEKSRLLSDRFSAERPKGSFSTLEIQRTEQGDSAMYLCASRSGQGLNYGYTFGSGTRLTVV.

This clone came up many times. DNA for the CDR3: TGTGCCTGGAGTAGGACAGGGTATTACGAGCAGTACTTC. This sequence encodes CAWSRTGYYEQYF. The J gene is TRBJ2-7, the V gene TRBV30; 8 nucleotides align to TRBD1. CDR1 is GTSNPN and CDR2 is SVGIG in the germline V gene (reference sequence). V was pared by 2 bases and J by 4 bases, with 4 bases of the junction left unmatched. The CDR3 extends over 13 amino acids.

The chain is built from TRBV28 and TRBJ1-3; D is uncertain. CDR3 length: 15 amino acids. Trimming took 3 bases from V and 3 from J, leaving 12 bases between them. CDR1 and CDR2 (germline): MDHEN, SYDVKM. The CDR3 here is CASSLARGIGNTIYF. DNA of the CDR3: TGTGCCAGCAGTTTGGCGAGAGGGATTGGAAACACCATATATTTT.

This clone was recorded a few times. This chain uses TRBV6-1 with TRBJ2-3; 8 bases align to TRBD2. The CDR3 has 15 amino acids. J gave up 4 bases and V 7 bases, and 10 bases lay outside the gene matches. Germline CDR1 MNHNS, CDR2 SASEGT. CDR3 in amino acids: CASMPLSGGSDTQYF. DNA for the CDR3: TGTGCCAGCATGCCCCTATCGGGAGGGTCAGATACGCAGTATTTT.

Concerning this clone itself: Relative to the germline gene, one junction end is altered; a read error may explain this. The rearrangement uses TRBV7-2 and TRBJ2-7; D may correspond to TRBD1 or TRBD2 (5 bases each). Germline loops: CDR1 SGHTA, CDR2 FQGNSA. CDR3 size: 15 residues. The CDR3 loop reads CANSLGDVSSYEQYF. The DNA for the CDR3 is TGTGCCAACAGCTTAGGGGACGTTAGCTCCTACGAGCAGTACTTC.

This chain connects TRBV12-3 or TRBV12-4 to TRBJ2-7, with 7 bases that match TRBD1. The CDR3 runs 16 residues. V trimming: 5 bases; J trimming: 0 bases; junction bases outside the gene matches: 10. CDR3 amino acids: CASSPVDRTSSYEQYF. CDR3 nucleotides: TGTGCCAGCAGTCCCGTGGACAGGACGAGCTCCTACGAGCAGTACTTC.

The V call is TRBV20-1, the J call TRBJ2-1, with 11 bases aligning to TRBD2. Germline V gene data show CDR1 as DFQATT and CDR2 as SNEGSKA (reference sequence). This CDR3 has 15 amino acids. J was trimmed by 4 bases and V by 1 base; bases with no gene match: 3. As DNA, the CDR3 is TGCAGTGCTAGAGTTGGGACTAGCGGATACAATGAGCAGTTCTTC. The encoded protein is CSARVGTSGYNEQFF.

With respect to this clone: At one boundary the junction diverges from the germline segment, which might be a read error. The chain links TRBV7-8 to TRBJ1-6, with TRBD1 matching over 8 bases. CDR1 SGHVS and CDR2 FQNEAQ come from the germline V gene. This CDR3 has 18 residues. CDR3 nucleotide sequence: TGTGCCAGCAGCTTAGAAGGGCAGGGGGCCGCCTATAATCCACCCCTCCACTTT. As protein: CASSLEGQGAAYNPPLHF.

This clone turned up a few times. Mismatch with germline at one junction end may stem from a read error. The chain carries TRBV27 and TRBJ1-1; weak D call: TRBD1 (5 bases). Germline loops: CDR1 MNHEY, CDR2 SMNVEV (reference sequence). This CDR3 spans 15 amino acids. The chain's CDR3 is CASRAQRTGGTESFF. The CDR3 nucleotides are TGTGCCAGCCGCGCACAAAGGACGGGGGGAACTGAATCTTTCTTT.